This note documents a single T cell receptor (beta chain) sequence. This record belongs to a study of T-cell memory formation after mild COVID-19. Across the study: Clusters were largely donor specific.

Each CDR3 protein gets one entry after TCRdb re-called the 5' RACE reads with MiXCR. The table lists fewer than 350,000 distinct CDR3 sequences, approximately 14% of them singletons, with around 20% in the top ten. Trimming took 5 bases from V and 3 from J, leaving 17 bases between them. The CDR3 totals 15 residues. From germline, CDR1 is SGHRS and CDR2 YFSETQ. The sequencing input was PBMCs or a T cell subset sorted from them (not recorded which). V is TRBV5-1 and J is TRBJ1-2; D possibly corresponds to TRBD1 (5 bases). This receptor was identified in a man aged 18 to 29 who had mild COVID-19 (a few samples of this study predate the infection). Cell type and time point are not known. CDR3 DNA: TGCGCCAGCAGACAGGCGGCGCCGAGCGACTATGGCTACACCTTC. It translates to CASRQAAPSDYGYTF.